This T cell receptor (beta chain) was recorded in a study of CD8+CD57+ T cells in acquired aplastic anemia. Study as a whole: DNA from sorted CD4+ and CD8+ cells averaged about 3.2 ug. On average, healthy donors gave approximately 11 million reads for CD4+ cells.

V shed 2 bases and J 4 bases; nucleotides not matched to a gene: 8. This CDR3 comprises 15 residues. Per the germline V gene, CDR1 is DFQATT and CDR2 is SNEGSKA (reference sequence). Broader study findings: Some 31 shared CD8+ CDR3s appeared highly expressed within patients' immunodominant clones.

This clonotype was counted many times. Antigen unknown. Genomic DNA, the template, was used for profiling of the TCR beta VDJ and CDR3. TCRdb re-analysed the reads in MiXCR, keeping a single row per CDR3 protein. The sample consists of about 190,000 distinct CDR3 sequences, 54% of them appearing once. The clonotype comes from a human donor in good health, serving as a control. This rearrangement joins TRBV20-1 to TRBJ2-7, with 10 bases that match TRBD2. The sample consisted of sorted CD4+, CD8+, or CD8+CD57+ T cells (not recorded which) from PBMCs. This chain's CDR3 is CSARTQRGGFYEQYF. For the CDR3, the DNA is TGCAGTGCTAGAACCCAGCGGGGGGGCTTTTACGAGCAGTACTTC.